The entry below describes one T cell receptor (beta chain). What it binds is unknown. The data derive from a study of cytomegalovirus exposure and HLA in healthy donors. Study summary: Around 81% of roughly 400 genotyped donors fell in the Caucasian-associated ancestry cluster. Points from the study as a whole: Apparent HLA restriction characterized most CMV-associated TCR beta chains in a later analysis.

With 5 bases clipped from V and 4 bases from J, the junction kept 8 bases outside the gene matches. Germline V gene sequence: CDR1 MNHNS, CDR2 SASEGT. This CDR3 spans 15 amino acids. The primer mix had 60 Vbeta and 13 Jbeta primers. TCRdb's copy holds only in-frame clones and misses some; the assay was immunoSEQ multiplex PCR. The data hold around 200,000 clones, with roughly 80% observed a single time. The receptor was derived from a man aged 50 or older in good health and CMV-seronegative. V gene TRBV6-1 combines with J gene TRBJ1-5; 7 bases fit TRBD1. Sequencing input: PBMCs. This chain's CDR3 is CASSTLPQGNQPQHF. The CDR3 DNA sequence: TGTGCCAGCAGTACACTTCCACAGGGGAATCAGCCCCAGCATTTT.